These 29 T cell receptor beta chains were sequenced from one sample in a study of T cell responses to AZD1222 COVID-19 vaccine. This table comes from immunoSEQ multiplex PCR, and its TCRdb copy is limited to in-frame clones, with some not included. Among 150,000 to 200,000 clones listed, roughly 88% were seen once. This material consisted of peripheral blood, taken 28 days after the second AZD1222 dose. The source of these receptors is an adult who received the AZD1222 COVID-19 vaccine.

The J gene is TRBJ2-2, the V gene TRBV2; 12 bases line up with TRBD2. The CDR3 runs 19 residues. The germline V gene encodes CDR1 SNHLY and CDR2 FYNNEI. V shed 6 bases and J 7 bases; nucleotides not matched to a gene: 18. The CDR3 spells CASSVGFSRLAGGNGELFF. The CDR3 DNA reads TGTGCCAGCAGCGTCGGATTCTCGAGGCTAGCGGGGGGGAACGGGGAGCTGTTTTTT.

This clone appeared a single time. This sequence joins TRBV6-6 and TRBJ1-3; D gene uncertain. V was clipped by 0 bases and J by 4 bases, with 13 bases between them. The CDR3 sequence is 16 residues long. Per the germline V gene, CDR1 is MNHNY and CDR2 is SVGAGI (reference sequence). CDR3 sequence: CASSYSSSRVGNTIYF. The CDR3 DNA reads TGTGCCAGCAGTTACTCTTCGAGCCGGGTCGGAAACACCATATATTTT.

The chain is built from TRBV19 and TRBJ1-5; the D is unclear. Trimming removed 9 bases at V and 7 bases at J, with 1 base between. Germline V gene lookup returns CDR1 LNHDA and CDR2 SQIVND (reference sequence). There are 8 residues in the CDR3. The CDR3 loop is CARQPQHF. CDR3 DNA sequence: TGTGCCAGACAGCCCCAGCATTTT.

The chain links TRBV9 to TRBJ2-7, with D possibly TRBD2 on 6 matching bases. The CDR3 loop spans 15 amino acids. Trimming removed 0 bases from V and 6 bases from J, with 16 bases in between. In germline, CDR1 is SGDLS, CDR2 YYNGEE. The CDR3 loop is CASSVGGGEVGEQYF. The CDR3 coding sequence is TGTGCCAGCAGCGTAGGAGGAGGGGAAGTGGGCGAGCAGTACTTC.

The CDR3 region is CASSWGQRNSPLHF. The DNA of the CDR3 is TGTGCCAGCAGTTGGGGACAGCGTAATTCACCCCTCCACTTT. This rearrangement joins TRBV6-5 to TRBJ1-6, with 7 bases aligning to TRBD1. The CDR3 runs 14 residues. The germline CDR1 and CDR2 sequences are MNHEY and SVGAGI. With V trimmed by 4 bases and J by 6 bases, 3 bases remained unmatched.

V and J are TRBV5-5 and TRBJ1-6, with D possibly matching TRBD1 (5 bases). With 1 base removed from V and 9 bases from J, the gap between germline ends came to 17 bases. The CDR3 covers 16 residues. From germline, CDR1 is SGHKS and CDR2 YYEKEE (reference sequence). In DNA form, the CDR3 reads TGTGCCAGCAGCTTGCGAGGGACGCCCGGGCTTTCACCCCTCCACTTT. It codes for CASSLRGTPGLSPLHF. The full variable domain, its missing parts supplied by reference TRBV5-5 and TRBJ1-6, is DAGVTQSPTHLIKTRGQQVTLRCSPISGHKSVSWYQQVLGQGPQFIFQYYEKEERGRGNFPDRFSARQFPNYSSELNVNALLLGDSALYLCASSLRGTPGLSPLHFGNGTRLTVT.

V is TRBV18 and J is TRBJ1-4; TRBD1 aligns across 9 bases. The germline V gene has CDR1 KGHSH and CDR2 LQKENI. The CDR3 runs to 15 residues. V lost 0 bases to trimming and J lost 8 bases; unmatched junction nucleotides: 4. This CDR3 is CASSPPGQGGEKLFF. The CDR3 DNA reads TGTGCCAGCTCACCACCGGGACAGGGTGGAGAAAAACTGTTTTTT.

The chain couples TRBV4-2 to TRBJ2-7; 10 nucleotides align to TRBD2. Germline V lookup: CDR1 LGHNA, CDR2 YNFKEQ. This CDR3 spans 15 amino acids. The V segment lost 0 bases and the J segment 4 bases; nucleotides outside the gene matches: 3. In nucleotides, the CDR3 is TGTGCCAGCAGCCAAGACACTAGCGGGACTTACGAGCAGTACTTC. This encodes CASSQDTSGTYEQYF.

This clone was recorded once. The J gene is TRBJ1-2, the V gene TRBV5-6; D is uncertain. The germline V and J ends were trimmed by 4 bases and 0 bases, with 13 bases remaining between them. CDR1 is SGHDT, CDR2 YYEEEE, per germline. The CDR3 is made up of 15 amino acids. The CDR3 DNA sequence: TGTGCCAGCAGCCGAGATGGTCCAGCTAACTATGGCTACACCTTC. This codes for CASSRDGPANYGYTF.

This sequence joins TRBV7-9 and TRBJ2-6; D is possibly TRBD1 (7 bases). CDR1 SEHNR and CDR2 FQNEAQ come from the germline V gene (reference sequence). V was cut by 5 bases and J by 0 bases, with 20 bases left in between. The CDR3 is 19 amino acids. CDR3 residues: CASSPGGGARPSGANVLTF. The CDR3 nucleotides are TGTGCCAGCAGCCCAGGAGGGGGCGCACGCCCCTCTGGGGCCAACGTCCTGACTTTC.

CDR3 DNA: TGTGCCAGCAGCCAGGGGAATGAGCAGTTCTTC. It is translated as CASSQGNEQFF. The V gene is TRBV12-3 or TRBV12-4, the J gene TRBJ2-1; a weak D match, TRBD1 (6 bases). V was clipped by 6 bases and J by 7 bases, with 7 bases between them. The CDR3 consists of 11 residues.

The V call is TRBV6-5, the J call TRBJ2-3; D call uncertain. CDR1 MNHEY and CDR2 SVGAGI come from the germline V gene. This CDR3 spans 16 amino acids. V shed 2 bases and J shed 1 base, with 13 bases lying between them. CDR3 sequence: CASSYNFRRGTDTQYF. In nucleotides, the CDR3 is TGTGCCAGCAGTTACAACTTCCGCCGTGGCACAGATACGCAGTATTTT.

This sequence joins TRBV3-1 (or the pseudogene TRBV3-2) and TRBJ2-7; 7 bases align to TRBD2. The CDR3 has 16 amino acids. Germline V gene sequence: CDR1 LGHDT, CDR2 YNNKEL (reference sequence). Germline trimming cut 2 bases from V and 7 bases from J; bases unmatched to any gene: 14. CDR3 loop: CASSQLFTAGVGEQYF. The CDR3 region has the DNA TGTGCCAGCAGCCAATTATTTACGGCGGGAGTGGGGGAGCAGTACTTC.

The chain has TRBV6-5 and TRBJ2-7; D is uncertain. The CDR3 has 14 amino acids. Germline V gives CDR1 MNHEY, CDR2 SVGAGI. Trimming removed 4 bases at V and 2 bases at J, with 12 bases between. The DNA for the CDR3 is TGTGCCAGCAGTTTCGACCTATACACCTACGAGCAGTACTTC. Encoded protein: CASSFDLYTYEQYF.

The chain has TRBV27 and TRBJ2-2; no reliable D call. CDR1 is MNHEY and CDR2 is SMNVEV in the germline V gene (reference sequence). V lost 6 bases and J 3 bases, leaving 17 bases between the germline ends. CDR3 length equals 16 residues. The CDR3 is CASSPLWAYDTGELFF. The CDR3 DNA follows: TGTGCCAGCAGCCCACTATGGGCTTATGACACCGGGGAGCTGTTTTTT.

This rearrangement joins TRBV28 to TRBJ2-3; 8 bases fit TRBD1. The J segment lost 3 bases and the V segment lost 4 bases, leaving 6 bases of the junction unmatched. Germline-derived CDR1 and CDR2 are MDHEN and SYDVKM. CDR3 length: 15 residues. CDR3 coding DNA: TGTGCCAGCAGTTCCCGTCGGGACAGGACAGATACGCAGTATTTT. This translates into CASSSRRDRTDTQYF.

The V gene is TRBV2, the J gene TRBJ1-6; possible D gene TRBD1, 6 bases. V lost 3 bases and J lost 7, with 13 bases in between. From germline, CDR1 is SNHLY and CDR2 FYNNEI. CDR3 size: 15 residues. The CDR3 here is CASSDIAGENSPLHF. Here the CDR3 DNA reads TGTGCCAGCAGTGATATTGCAGGGGAAAATTCACCCCTCCACTTT.

The genes are TRBV28 and TRBJ1-5; weak D call: TRBD1 (5 bases). Germline CDR1 and CDR2: MDHEN and SYDVKM. The CDR3 has 16 residues. Between the trimmed V and J ends, which lost 8 bases and 0 bases, there was a span of 17 bases. CDR3 region: CASQSVGTISNQPQHF. The CDR3 region has the DNA TGTGCCAGCCAGTCGGTGGGGACCATTAGCAATCAGCCCCAGCATTTT.

V is TRBV3-1 (or the pseudogene TRBV3-2) and J is TRBJ2-5; D is unclear. V was cut by 2 bases and J by 5 bases, with 15 bases left in between. The CDR3 length is 15 residues. From germline, CDR1 is LGHDT and CDR2 YNNKEL (reference sequence). The CDR3: CASSQTSPFGETQYF. The CDR3 nucleotides are TGTGCCAGCAGCCAAACATCGCCCTTTGGCGAGACCCAGTACTTC.

The chain employs TRBV28 and TRBJ1-5; 8 nucleotides match TRBD1. J was trimmed by 6 bases and V by 5 bases; bases with no gene match: 9. This CDR3 is built from 15 residues. Germline V gene lookup returns CDR1 MDHEN and CDR2 SYDVKM. The CDR3 spells CASSPRQGFVQPQHF. In DNA, the CDR3 is TGTGCCAGCAGTCCTCGACAGGGGTTCGTTCAGCCCCAGCATTTT. Complete variable domain (other parts from reference TRBV28 and TRBJ1-5): DVKVTQSSRYLVKRTGEKVFLECVQDMDHENMFWYRQDPGLGLRLIYFSYDVKMKEKGDIPEGYSVSREKKERFSLILESASTNQTSMYLCASSPRQGFVQPQHFGDGTRLSIL.

V and J are TRBV7-2 and TRBJ2-1, with 9 positions matching TRBD2. CDR3 length: 16 residues. After removal of 1 base from V and 4 bases from J, the junction contained 5 bases not matched to a gene. Germline assignment: CDR1 SGHTA and CDR2 FQGNSA. This CDR3 reads CASSLVSSGGYNEQFF. The CDR3 bases are TGTGCCAGCAGCTTAGTTAGTAGCGGGGGATACAATGAGCAGTTCTTC.

The rearrangement links TRBV9 to TRBJ2-5, with D perhaps matching TRBD2 (6 bases). The CDR3 contains 13 residues. The ends were cut back, 2 bases at V and 5 bases at J, with 10 bases in the middle. Germline V gives CDR1 SGDLS, CDR2 YYNGEE. CDR3 coding DNA: TGTGCCAGCAGCGTCGGGGGTACGGAGACCCAGTACTTC. Translated, it gives CASSVGGTETQYF. Full variable domain (remainder filled in from reference TRBV9 and TRBJ2-5): DSGVTQTPKHLITATGQRVTLRCSPRSGDLSVYWYQQSLDQGLQFLIQYYNGEERAKGNILERFSAQQFPDLHSELNLSSLELGDSALYFCASSVGGTETQYFGPGTRLLVL.

Here the CDR3 DNA reads TGTGCCAGCAGCTCCTCCCCGTCCTCCTACAATGAGCAGTTCTTC. It specifies CASSSSPSSYNEQFF. The chain uses TRBV6-2 or TRBV6-3 and TRBJ2-1; D gene ambiguous. V lost 6 bases and J lost 0, with 12 bases in between. Germline loops: CDR1 MNHEY, CDR2 SVGEGT. The CDR3 runs 15 residues.

This chain joins TRBV9 and TRBJ2-1; TRBD2 aligns across 11 bases. The germline CDR1 and CDR2 sequences are SGDLS and YYNGEE. The CDR3 covers 16 residues. Trimming at V came to 0 bases and at J to 5 bases, leaving 4 bases not matched to a gene. This CDR3 is CASSVEDSGGDNEQFF. CDR3 DNA sequence: TGTGCCAGCAGCGTAGAAGATAGCGGGGGGGACAATGAGCAGTTCTTC. Variable domain in full (rest from reference TRBV9 and TRBJ2-1): DSGVTQTPKHLITATGQRVTLRCSPRSGDLSVYWYQQSLDQGLQFLIQYYNGEERAKGNILERFSAQQFPDLHSELNLSSLELGDSALYFCASSVEDSGGDNEQFFGPGTRLTVL.

Only a few counts were recorded for this clone. The chain carries TRBV29-1 and TRBJ1-4; D ambiguous. The CDR3 totals 14 residues. Trimming stripped 1 base from V and 1 base from J, with 7 bases between. Germline lookup yields CDR1 SQVTM and CDR2 ANQGSEA. Here the CDR3 DNA reads TGCAGCGTTGAAGGTTCCAGAACTAATGAAAAACTGTTTTTT. It yields the protein CSVEGSRTNEKLFF.

The chain combines TRBV19 with TRBJ2-5; possibly TRBD2 for D (5 bases). Between the trimmed V and J ends, which lost 3 bases and 4 bases, there was a span of 18 bases. The CDR3 is 16 amino acids. Germline V gene lookup returns CDR1 LNHDA and CDR2 SQIVND (reference sequence). This CDR3 reads CASSMFGGGPGETQYF. The CDR3 DNA follows: TGTGCCAGTAGTATGTTCGGAGGAGGTCCCGGAGAGACCCAGTACTTC. The variable domain in full, with the rest retrieved from reference TRBV19 and TRBJ2-5, is DGGITQSPKYLFRKEGQNVTLSCEQNLNHDAMYWYRQDPGQGLRLIYYSQIVNDFQKGDIAEGYSVSREKKESFPLTVTSAQKNPTAFYLCASSMFGGGPGETQYFGPGTRLLVL.

The CDR3, as DNA: TGCGCCAGCAGCCAAGCTCAGGGGGCGGCTAACTATGGCTACACCTTC. This encodes CASSQAQGAANYGYTF. This rearrangement joins TRBV4-3 to TRBJ1-2; 8 bases map to TRBD1. The ends lost 1 base at V and 0 bases at J; junction bases unmatched: 4. There are 16 residues in the CDR3. CDR1 is LGHNA, CDR2 YSLEER, per germline.

The chain is built from TRBV7-2 and TRBJ2-5; D is unclear. Trimming stripped 2 bases from V and 0 bases from J, with 7 bases between. The CDR3 runs 14 residues. Per the germline V gene, CDR1 is SGHTA and CDR2 is FQGNSA. Here the CDR3 DNA reads TGTGCCAGCAGCTTAAGGACCGACCAAGAGACCCAGTACTTC. Translating it yields CASSLRTDQETQYF. Using reference TRBV7-2 and TRBJ2-5 for the parts outside the CDR3, the full variable domain is GAGVSQSPSNKVTEKGKDVELRCDPISGHTALYWYRQSLGQGLEFLIYFQGNSAPDKSGLPSDRFSAERTGGSVSTLTIQRTQQEDSAVYLCASSLRTDQETQYFGPGTRLLVL.

V is TRBV6-5 and J is TRBJ2-1; D is possibly TRBD1 or TRBD2 (5 bases each). V was trimmed by 6 bases and J by 1 base, leaving 13 bases between them. The CDR3 is made up of 15 amino acids. The V gene's germline CDR1 is MNHEY and CDR2 SVGAGI. The CDR3 region has the DNA TGTGCCAGCAGGGTTTCGGGACGGTCCTACAATGAGCAGTTCTTC. It specifies CASRVSGRSYNEQFF.